This T cell receptor beta chain was documented in a study of cytomegalovirus exposure and HLA in healthy donors. Vbeta (60) and Jbeta (13) primers were used in the PCR. Sequencing used immunoSEQ multiplex PCR; TCRdb keeps in-frame clones, though not all of them. Here the sample spans about 130,000 clones, around three quarters being singletons. In this sample, this clone turned up a few times. The receptor was derived from a woman in her 50s in good health and CMV-seronegative. Sequenced sample: PBMCs.

CDR3 residues: CASSFSTGELFF. The CDR3 DNA reads TGTGCCAGCAGCTTTAGTACCGGGGAGCTGTTTTTT. The chain employs TRBV7-3 and TRBJ2-2; D is ambiguous. From germline, CDR1 is SGHTA and CDR2 FQGTGA. CDR3 length equals 12 residues. The ends were cut back, 3 bases at V and 5 bases at J, with 4 bases in the middle.